Listed below are T cell receptor beta chains from one sample, sequenced in a study of cytomegalovirus exposure and HLA in healthy donors. TCRdb's table, derived via immunoSEQ multiplex PCR, lists solely in-frame clones and lacks some. This sample carries fewer than 250,000 clones, approximately 86% of them seen once, and the ten largest clones take 1.5% to 2%. The sequenced sample was PBMCs. The origin of the receptors is a woman between 18 and 30 years old in good health and CMV-seronegative. The CDR3 runs from the conserved cysteine through the conserved F or W. D genes are given only for firm matches. Some rows mark clone size as missing; the rest say once, few, many or name a class of expanded clone.

v_call	j_call	clone_size	d_call	cdr3_aa	cdr3_nt
TRBV7-9	TRBJ2-7	.	.	CASSPTGSGAYF	TGTGCCAGCAGTCCGACCGGTTCCGGAGCGTACTTC
TRBV28	TRBJ2-7	.	TRBD2	CASLSGGIHEQYF	TGTGCCAGCCTGTCGGGGGGGATTCACGAGCAGTACTTC
TRBV19	TRBJ1-1	few	TRBD1	CASSFTGQGDTEAFF	TGTGCCAGTAGTTTTACAGGACAGGGGGACACTGAAGCTTTCTTT
TRBV18	TRBJ1-3	.	.	CASSPSTNSGNTIYF	TGTGCCAGCTCACCGTCCACTAACTCTGGAAACACCATATATTTT
TRBV27	TRBJ2-3	.	.	CASSLSPYSTDTQYF	TGTGCCAGCAGTTTATCCCCTTATAGCACAGATACGCAGTATTTT
TRBV2	TRBJ1-5	.	TRBD1	CASTWTGGNQPQHF	TGTGCCAGCACTTGGACAGGGGGCAATCAGCCCCAGCATTTT
TRBV5-1	TRBJ1-1	.	.	CASSFGGVTEAFF	TGCGCCAGCAGCTTCGGGGGGGTCACTGAAGCTTTCTTT
TRBV28	TRBJ2-7	few	TRBD1	CASSSTGALSYEQYF	TGTGCCAGCAGTTCAACAGGGGCCCTCTCCTACGAGCAGTACTTC
TRBV27	TRBJ1-4	few	TRBD1	CASSSLGQGEEKLFF	TGTGCCAGCAGTTCCCTAGGACAGGGAGAAGAAAAACTGTTTTTT
TRBV5-1	TRBJ2-3	.	TRBD2	CASSPTSGRASTDTQYF	TGCGCCAGCAGCCCGACCAGCGGGAGGGCCAGCACAGATACGCAGTATTTT
TRBV30	TRBJ1-4	.	.	CAWTGGLINEKLFF	TGTGCCTGGACTGGCGGACTGATCAATGAAAAACTGTTTTTT
TRBV29-1	TRBJ2-6	.	TRBD1	CSVVGDRGQVGANVLTF	TGCAGCGTTGTCGGTGACAGGGGACAAGTTGGGGCCAACGTCCTGACTTTC
TRBV4-1	TRBJ2-7	.	TRBD2	CASSHPTSGSSYEQYF	TGCGCCAGCAGCCACCCCACTAGCGGGAGCTCCTACGAGCAGTACTTC
TRBV7-2	TRBJ2-5	.	.	CASSLGERETQYF	TGTGCCAGCAGCTTAGGCGAGAGGGAGACCCAGTACTTC
TRBV13	TRBJ1-1	.	TRBD1	CASSLARQGYVEAFF	TGTGCCAGCAGCTTAGCAAGACAGGGTTACGTTGAAGCTTTCTTT
TRBV5-1	TRBJ1-2	.	.	CASSSGGGVSYTF	TGCGCCAGCAGCTCGGGGGGGGGTGTTAGCTACACCTTC
TRBV6-6	TRBJ2-2	.	.	CASSSYRVNTGELFF	TGTGCCAGCAGTTCGTACAGGGTGAACACCGGGGAGCTGTTTTTT
TRBV6-5	TRBJ2-7	.	.	CASSYSSAIDEQYF	TGTGCCAGCAGTTACTCCTCCGCGATCGACGAGCAGTACTTC
TRBV7-7	TRBJ2-5	.	.	CASSFTPGQETQYF	TGTGCTAGCAGCTTCACCCCAGGGCAAGAGACCCAGTACTTC
TRBV7-6	TRBJ2-7	.	TRBD1	CASSLGTGGGFLEQYF	TGTGCCAGCAGCTTAGGCACAGGGGGCGGGTTCCTAGAGCAGTACTTC
TRBV7-2	TRBJ2-3	.	TRBD2	CASSFLAGATDTQYF	TGTGCCAGCAGCTTCCTCGCGGGAGCAACAGATACGCAGTATTTT
TRBV18	TRBJ2-7	.	.	CASSASGGVYEQYF	TGTGCCAGCTCAGCCTCCGGGGGTGTCTACGAGCAGTACTTC
TRBV19	TRBJ1-2	.	.	CASSSRTANYGYTF	TGTGCCAGTAGTAGCCGGACAGCTAACTATGGCTACACCTTC